These 18 T cell receptor beta chains share one sample of origin, sequenced in a study of CD8+ T cells in alopecia areata. Sequencing used cDNA as its template, made by extracting RNA and reverse transcribing it. Clones were sequenced by immunoSEQ multiplex PCR, and TCRdb holds only the in-frame ones, with some missing. The sample holds 140,000 to 150,000 clones, around 50% seen once. Specimen: CD4+ T cells sorted from blood, collected at week 0. Source of these receptors: a human donor with alopecia areata.

This clone was counted a few times. CDR3 residues: CASSAQFF. For the CDR3, the DNA is TGTGCCAGCAGCGCCCAGTTCTTC. The rearrangement uses TRBV7-9 and TRBJ2-1; D not certain. The CDR3 length is 8 residues. The germline V and J ends were trimmed by 5 bases and 13 bases, with 3 bases remaining between them. Germline lookup yields CDR1 SEHNR and CDR2 FQNEAQ (reference sequence). The full variable domain, with the rest looked up from reference TRBV7-9 and TRBJ2-1, is DTGVSQNPRHKITKRGQNVTFRCDPISEHNRLYWYRQTLGQGPEFLTYFQNEAQLEKSRLLSDRFSAERPKGSFSTLEIQRTEQGDSAMYLCASSAQFFGPGTRLTVL.

This clone showed up just a few times. CDR3: CASSTGDRGYEQYF. The CDR3 DNA reads TGTGCCAGCAGCACCGGGGACAGGGGCTACGAGCAGTACTTC. The V gene is TRBV6-6, the J gene TRBJ2-7; 10 nucleotides align to TRBD1. Germline V gene sequence: CDR1 MNHNY, CDR2 SVGAGI (reference sequence). The junction had 5 bases not matched to a gene; V was cut back by 6 bases and J by 3 bases. This CDR3 spans 14 amino acids.

This rearrangement joins TRBV11-2 to TRBJ2-7, with D tentatively TRBD1 or TRBD2 (5 bases each). Trimming cost V 4 bases and J 5 bases, with 12 bases left between them. Germline V CDR1 and CDR2: SGHAT, FQNNGV. The CDR3 covers 13 residues. The CDR3 loop reads CASSSGGRDEQYF. The CDR3 DNA reads TGTGCCAGCAGCTCAGGAGGCAGGGACGAGCAGTACTTC.

The V call is TRBV2, the J call TRBJ2-5; the match to TRBD2 covers 8 bases. Unmatched junction bases numbered 5, after V lost 6 bases and J lost 2 bases. This CDR3 region has 14 residues. Per the germline V gene, CDR1 is SNHLY and CDR2 is FYNNEI. In nucleotides, the CDR3 is TGTGCCAGCAGGGGCGGGGGGCTTCAAGAGACCCAGTACTTC. This translates into CASRGGGLQETQYF.

This rearrangement joins TRBV7-9 to TRBJ1-2; D uncertain. CDR3 length equals 14 residues. V shed 7 bases and J shed 0 bases, with 12 bases lying between them. Germline CDR1 and CDR2: SEHNR and FQNEAQ (reference sequence). The CDR3 DNA is TGTGCCAGCACCCCGACGATAGCTAACTATGGCTACACCTTC. Residues: CASTPTIANYGYTF.

This clone was seen just once. The chain carries TRBV7-2 and TRBJ2-3; D uncertain. The CDR3 is 14 amino acids. With 5 bases removed from V and 0 bases from J, the gap between germline ends came to 9 bases. The germline V gene has CDR1 SGHTA and CDR2 FQGNSA. CDR3 nucleotide sequence: TGTGCCAGCAGCCCGACACTTAGCACAGATACGCAGTATTTT. Its translation is CASSPTLSTDTQYF.

In its sample, this clone was seen a few times. The genes are TRBV18 and TRBJ2-7; 7 bases line up with TRBD1. The CDR3 totals 14 residues. After removal of 3 bases from V and 7 bases from J, the junction contained 9 bases not matched to a gene. Germline lookup yields CDR1 KGHSH and CDR2 LQKENI. The CDR3 DNA sequence: TGTGCCAGCTCACCGACGACAGGGCCGGGGGAGCAGTACTTC. Amino acid sequence: CASSPTTGPGEQYF.

This clone has more than one count but fewer than ten. This chain connects TRBV28 to TRBJ2-3, with D unresolved. Germline assignment: CDR1 MDHEN and CDR2 SYDVKM. V shed 4 bases and J shed 3 bases, with 5 bases lying between them. The CDR3 is made up of 12 amino acids. CDR3 region: CASSWLTDTQYF. CDR3 in DNA: TGTGCCAGCAGTTGGCTTACAGATACGCAGTATTTT.

The chain couples TRBV6-1 to TRBJ1-5; tentative D call: TRBD1 (5 bases). CDR1 is MNHNS, CDR2 SASEGT, per germline. V lost 8 bases to trimming and J lost 2 bases, with 16 bases between them. This CDR3 region has 15 residues. CDR3 region: CASLDSSGGNQPQHF. DNA for the CDR3: TGTGCCAGCCTAGACAGTTCTGGAGGCAATCAGCCCCAGCATTTT.

This clone was seen a few times. The chain has TRBV21-1 and TRBJ1-1; the table's D gene call, TRBD1, was not cross checked with the DNA. TRBV21-1 is an annotated pseudogene. CDR3 length equals 15 residues. The CDR3 DNA reads as TGTGCCAGCAGCAAAGTCGCAGGGGTGACCACTGAAGCTTTCTTT. Its protein product is CASSKVAGVTTEAFF.

V gene TRBV7-9 combines with J gene TRBJ1-5, with a possible D match to TRBD1 (5 bases). Per germline, CDR1 SEHNR and CDR2 FQNEAQ (reference sequence). V lost 1 base and J 3 bases, leaving 13 bases between the germline ends. The CDR3 has 16 amino acids. CDR3 residues: CASSLVGGQNNQPQHF. CDR3 nucleotide sequence: TGTGCCAGCAGCTTAGTGGGAGGACAAAACAATCAGCCCCAGCATTTT.

There are a few counts of this clone. The CDR3 protein is CASSSGVGTNEQFF. CDR3 coding DNA: TGTGCCAGCAGCTCCGGGGTGGGGACTAATGAGCAGTTCTTC. V and J are TRBV7-2 and TRBJ2-1, with D possibly matching TRBD2 (6 bases). The CDR3 is 14 amino acids. Germline V gives CDR1 SGHTA, CDR2 FQGNSA. Trimming removed 4 bases from V and 7 bases from J, with 14 bases in between.

The chain links TRBV18 to TRBJ2-1, with TRBD1 identical over 7 bases. This CDR3 spans 15 amino acids. Germline V gene sequence: CDR1 KGHSH, CDR2 LQKENI. The V segment lost 2 bases and the J segment 0 bases; nucleotides outside the gene matches: 1. The CDR3 nucleotides read TGTGCCAGCTCACCAGGACAGGCCTCCTACAATGAGCAGTTCTTC. Residues: CASSPGQASYNEQFF.

In this sample, this clone turned up a few times. J is TRBJ2-6 and V is TRBV7-2; D unresolved. V dropped 5 bases and J dropped 0 bases, with 5 bases sitting between them. This CDR3 is 14 amino acids long. Germline V gene sequence: CDR1 SGHTA, CDR2 FQGNSA. The CDR3 reads CASSLTSGANVLTF. The CDR3, as DNA: TGTGCCAGCAGCCTCACCTCTGGGGCCAACGTCCTGACTTTC.

The chain links TRBV6-5 to TRBJ2-7; D is possibly TRBD2 (5 bases). CDR3 length: 13 amino acids. Germline values: CDR1 MNHEY, CDR2 SVGAGI. The V end was cut by 6 bases, the J end by 2 bases, with 11 bases between. CDR3 coding DNA: TGTGCCAGCAGGGAGGTAAGGGCCTACGAGCAGTACTTC. Encoded protein: CASREVRAYEQYF.

This chain uses TRBV9 with TRBJ2-2, with a tentative D call TRBD2 (5 bases). The germline V gene has CDR1 SGDLS and CDR2 YYNGEE. V was cut by 0 bases and J by 1 base, with 13 bases left in between. There are 17 residues in the CDR3. The CDR3 DNA is TGTGCCAGCAGCGTAGATCGGGGAGCACAGAACACCGGGGAGCTGTTTTTT. It translates to CASSVDRGAQNTGELFF.

This CDR3 reads CASSEQGLGELFF. In DNA, the CDR3 is TGTGCCAGCAGTGAACAAGGGCTCGGGGAGCTGTTTTTT. The chain carries TRBV25-1 and TRBJ2-2; D unresolved. The CDR3 has 13 amino acids. CDR1 is MGHDK and CDR2 is SYGVNS in the germline V gene. Trimming cost V 2 bases and J 7 bases, with 8 bases left between them.

This clone was counted between two and nine times. J is TRBJ2-3 and V is TRBV18; D is unresolved. Between the trimmed V and J ends, which lost 2 bases and 0 bases, there was a span of 12 bases. The germline CDR1 and CDR2 sequences are KGHSH and LQKENI. This CDR3 region has 16 residues. CDR3: CASSPKDRRSTDTQYF. For the CDR3, the DNA is TGTGCCAGCTCACCAAAAGATCGGCGGAGCACAGATACGCAGTATTTT.